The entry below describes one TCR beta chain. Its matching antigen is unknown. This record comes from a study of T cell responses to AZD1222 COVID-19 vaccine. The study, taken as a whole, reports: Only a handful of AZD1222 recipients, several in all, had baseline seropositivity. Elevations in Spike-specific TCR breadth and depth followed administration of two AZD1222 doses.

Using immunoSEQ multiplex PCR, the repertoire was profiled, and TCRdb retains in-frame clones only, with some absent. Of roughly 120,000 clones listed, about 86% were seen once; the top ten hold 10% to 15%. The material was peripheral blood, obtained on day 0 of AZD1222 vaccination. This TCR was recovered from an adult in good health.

The chain's CDR3 is CASNSGGDNEQFF. The CDR3 nucleotides read TGTGCCAGCAACAGCGGAGGGGACAATGAGCAGTTCTTC. V gene TRBV28 combines with J gene TRBJ2-1, with a tentative D call TRBD2 (6 bases). Per the germline V gene, CDR1 is MDHEN and CDR2 is SYDVKM. The CDR3 sequence is 13 residues long. The V end lost 7 bases, the J end lost 5 bases, and 12 bases lay between the germline ends. The full variable domain, rest sourced from reference TRBV28 and TRBJ2-1, is DVKVTQSSRYLVKRTGEKVFLECVQDMDHENMFWYRQDPGLGLRLIYFSYDVKMKEKGDIPEGYSVSREKKERFSLILESASTNQTSMYLCASNSGGDNEQFFGPGTRLTVL.